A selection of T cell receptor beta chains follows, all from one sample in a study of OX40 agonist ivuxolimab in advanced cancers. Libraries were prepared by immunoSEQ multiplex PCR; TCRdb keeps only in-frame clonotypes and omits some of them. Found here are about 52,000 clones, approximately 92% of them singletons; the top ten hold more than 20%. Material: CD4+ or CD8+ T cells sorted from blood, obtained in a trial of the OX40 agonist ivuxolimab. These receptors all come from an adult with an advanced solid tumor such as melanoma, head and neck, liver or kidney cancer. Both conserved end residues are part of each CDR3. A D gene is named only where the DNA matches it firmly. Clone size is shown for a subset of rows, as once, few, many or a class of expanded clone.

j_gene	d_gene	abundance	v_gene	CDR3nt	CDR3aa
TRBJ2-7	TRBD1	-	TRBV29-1	TGCAGCGTTGAAGCCGGACAGGACCCCTACGAGCAGTACTTC	CSVEAGQDPYEQYF
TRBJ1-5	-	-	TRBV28	TGTGCCAGCAGTTTAGATTTCCAAGAGGTGGGAAATCAGCCCCAGCATTTT	CASSLDFQEVGNQPQHF
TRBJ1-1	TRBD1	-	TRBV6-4	TGTGCCAGCAGTGACCACAGGGGAGCGTCTGAAGCTTTCTTT	CASSDHRGASEAFF
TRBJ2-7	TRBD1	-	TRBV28	TGTGCCAGCAGTTTAAACTCCCGCCGGGACAGGGAATCGTCCTACGAGCAGTACTTC	CASSLNSRRDRESSYEQYF
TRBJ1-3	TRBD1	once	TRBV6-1	TGTGCCAGCAGTGAATGGGGACAGTACTCTGGAAACACCATATATTTT	CASSEWGQYSGNTIYF
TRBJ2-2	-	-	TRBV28	TGTGCCAGCAGTTTCTCCGGACTCGGACTTGACGGGGAGCTGTTTTTT	CASSFSGLGLDGELFF
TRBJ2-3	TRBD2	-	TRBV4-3	TGCGCCAGCAGCCTCGAGGGACTAGAGACAGATACGCAGTATTTT	CASSLEGLETDTQYF
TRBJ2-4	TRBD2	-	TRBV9	TGTGCCAGCAGCCTTAGCGGGAGGGACAAAAACATTCAGTACTTC	CASSLSGRDKNIQYF
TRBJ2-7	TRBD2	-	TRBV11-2	TGTGCCAGCAGCGGTAGCGGGAGGGCCGCGCCCGAGCAGTACTTC	CASSGSGRAAPEQYF
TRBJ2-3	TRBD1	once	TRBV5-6	TGTGCCAGCAGTCCCCAGGGGGCCGGAGATACGCAGTATTTT	CASSPQGAGDTQYF
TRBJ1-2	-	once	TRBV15	TGTGCCACCAGAGCCGGGACGGAGCTTGAGGCGGGCTACACCTTC	CATRAGTELEAGYTF
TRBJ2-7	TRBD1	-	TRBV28	TGTGCCAGCAACCTGCCTCTTACAGGGGCAAGTGCCTACGAGCAGTACTTC	CASNLPLTGASAYEQYF
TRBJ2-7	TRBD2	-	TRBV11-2	TGTGCCAGCAGCTTAATTACGGGAGGCTACGAGCAGTACTTC	CASSLITGGYEQYF
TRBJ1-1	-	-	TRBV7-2	TGTGCCAGCAGCATAACAGGCGGCACTGAAGCTTTCTTT	CASSITGGTEAFF
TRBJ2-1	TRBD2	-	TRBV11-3	TGTGCCAGCAGCTCCCAGCGGGGGGGTATGGATGAGCAGTTCTTC	CASSSQRGGMDEQFF
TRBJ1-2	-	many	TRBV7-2	TGTGCCAGCAGCTTAGTGATGGCTTACTATGGCTACACCTTC	CASSLVMAYYGYTF
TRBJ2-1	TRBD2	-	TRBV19	TGTGCCAGTAAAGTTTCTAGCGGGAGAGAGCAGTTCTTC	CASKVSSGREQFF
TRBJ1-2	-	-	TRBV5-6	TGTGCCAGCAGCTTGGTGGGCAGAATGGTCTATGGCTACACCTTC	CASSLVGRMVYGYTF
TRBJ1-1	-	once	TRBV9	TGTGCCAGCAGCGTAGGGCAGATGAACACTGAAGCTTTCTTT	CASSVGQMNTEAFF
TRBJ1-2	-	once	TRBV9	TGTGCCAGCAGCGTAAGTTCGACAGCGAAGGGCTACACCTTC	CASSVSSTAKGYTF
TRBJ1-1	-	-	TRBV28	TGTGCCAGCAAGATCGGCATCCCTGGGGCTGAAGCTTTCTTT	CASKIGIPGAEAFF
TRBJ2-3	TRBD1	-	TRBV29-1	TGCAGCGGAGATCCCGGACAGGACACAGATACGCAGTATTTT	CSGDPGQDTDTQYF
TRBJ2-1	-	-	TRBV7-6	TGTGCCAGCAGCTTAGTCCAGGGCTCTGAGCAGTTCTTC	CASSLVQGSEQFF
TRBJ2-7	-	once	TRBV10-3	TGTGCCATCAGGGCTAGCGATCACTACGAGCAGTACTTC	CAIRASDHYEQYF
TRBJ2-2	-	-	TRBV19	TGTGCCAGTCAAAGGACCACAGGGAAAACCGGGGAGCTGTTTTTT	CASQRTTGKTGELFF
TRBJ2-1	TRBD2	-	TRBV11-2	TGTGCCAGCAGCTCAGGTAATCCGGGACTAGCCCAGTACAATGAGCAGTTCTTC	CASSSGNPGLAQYNEQFF
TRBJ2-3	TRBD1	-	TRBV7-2	TGTGCCAGCAGCAACCCGGGACAGGGTTCAGATACGCAGTATTTT	CASSNPGQGSDTQYF
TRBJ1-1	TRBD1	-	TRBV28	TGTGCCAGCAGCCCCAGGGGGCGTTACACGAAGGGCACTGAAGCTTTCTTT	CASSPRGRYTKGTEAFF
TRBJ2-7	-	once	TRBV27	TGTGCCAGCAGTTTGGGAAGCATGGTCGAGCAGTACTTC	CASSLGSMVEQYF
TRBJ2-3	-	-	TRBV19	TGTGCCAGTAGTATAGGAGGTTTACGCAGAGATATCACAGATACGCAGTATTTT	CASSIGGLRRDITDTQYF
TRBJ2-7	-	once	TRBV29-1	TGCAGCGTTGATGGGGACAACTCCTACGAGCAGTACTTC	CSVDGDNSYEQYF
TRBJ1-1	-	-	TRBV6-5	TGTGCCAGCAGCCCAGCCGGGCCGAACACTGAAGCTTTCTTT	CASSPAGPNTEAFF
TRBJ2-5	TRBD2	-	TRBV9	TGTGCCAGCAATACGGGACTAGCGGGTCTCCAAGAGACCCAGTACTTC	CASNTGLAGLQETQYF
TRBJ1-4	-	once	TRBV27	TGTGCCAGCAGTTTCGGTGGTGAAGGGAATAATGAAAAACTGTTTTTT	CASSFGGEGNNEKLFF
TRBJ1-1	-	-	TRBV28	TGTGCCAGCAGTTTAGAAGCCCTGAACACTGAAGCTTTCTTT	CASSLEALNTEAFF
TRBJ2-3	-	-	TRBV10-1	TGCGCCAGCAGTCGCCTAGTTTTCGCAGATACGCAGTATTTT	CASSRLVFADTQYF
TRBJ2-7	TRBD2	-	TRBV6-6	TGTGCCAGCAGTTACTCCGGAAGCGGGACGAGCGAGCAGTACTTC	CASSYSGSGTSEQYF